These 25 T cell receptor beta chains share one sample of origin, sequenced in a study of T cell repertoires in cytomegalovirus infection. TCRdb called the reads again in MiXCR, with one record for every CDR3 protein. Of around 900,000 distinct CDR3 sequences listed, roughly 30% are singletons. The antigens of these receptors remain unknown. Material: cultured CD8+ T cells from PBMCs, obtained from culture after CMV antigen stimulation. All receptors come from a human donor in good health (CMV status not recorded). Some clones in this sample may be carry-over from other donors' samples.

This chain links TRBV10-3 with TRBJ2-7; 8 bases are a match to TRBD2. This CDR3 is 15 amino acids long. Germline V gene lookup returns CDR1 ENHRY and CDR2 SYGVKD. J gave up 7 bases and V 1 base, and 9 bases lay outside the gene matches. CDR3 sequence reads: CAISEWGTSGGEQYF. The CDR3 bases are TGTGCCATCAGTGAGTGGGGAACTAGCGGAGGGGAGCAGTACTTC.

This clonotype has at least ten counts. The CDR3 spells CASSLAVGLLGIGNTEAFF. CDR3 bases: TGTGCCAGCAGCTTAGCGGTGGGGTTGCTCGGAATAGGGAACACTGAAGCTTTCTTT. V usage is TRBV7-8 and J usage is TRBJ1-1; D is uncertain. Germline V CDR1 and CDR2: SGHVS, FQNEAQ. The CDR3 totals 19 residues. The V and J ends lost 0 bases and 1 base respectively, with 21 bases between them.

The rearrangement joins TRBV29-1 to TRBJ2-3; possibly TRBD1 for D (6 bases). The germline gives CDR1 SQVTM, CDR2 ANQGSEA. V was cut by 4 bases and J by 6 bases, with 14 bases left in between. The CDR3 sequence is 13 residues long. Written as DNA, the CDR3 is TGCAGCGTTGTAGAGGGGGTCGGGGATACGCAGTATTTT. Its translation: CSVVEGVGDTQYF.

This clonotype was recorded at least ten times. CDR3 amino acids: CASSLAGRYTF. CDR3 DNA: TGTGCCAGCAGCTTAGCGGGGCGCTACACCTTC. The chain joins TRBV7-9 to TRBJ1-2; a weak D match, TRBD1 (5 bases). Germline loops: CDR1 SEHNR, CDR2 FQNEAQ (reference sequence). The CDR3 has 11 amino acids. Trimming cost V 0 bases and J 9 bases, with 5 bases left between them.

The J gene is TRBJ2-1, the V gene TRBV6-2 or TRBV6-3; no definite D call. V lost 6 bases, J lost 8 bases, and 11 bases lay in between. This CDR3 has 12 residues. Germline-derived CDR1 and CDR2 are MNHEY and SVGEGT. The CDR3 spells CASSLSFHEQFF. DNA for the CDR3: TGTGCCAGCAGCCTCTCGTTCCATGAGCAGTTCTTC.

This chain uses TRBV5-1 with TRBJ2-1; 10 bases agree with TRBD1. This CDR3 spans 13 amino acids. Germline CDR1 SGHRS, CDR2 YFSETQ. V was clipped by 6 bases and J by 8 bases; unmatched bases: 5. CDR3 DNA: TGCGCCAGCACGGACAGGGGGTTTGATGAGCAGTTCTTC. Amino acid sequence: CASTDRGFDEQFF.

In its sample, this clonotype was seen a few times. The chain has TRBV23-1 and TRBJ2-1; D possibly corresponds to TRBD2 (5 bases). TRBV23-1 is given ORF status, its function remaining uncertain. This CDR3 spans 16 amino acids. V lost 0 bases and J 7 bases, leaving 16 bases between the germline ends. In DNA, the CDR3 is TGCGCCAGCAGTCAATCGGGCCCCCTAGGGAGAAATGAGCAGTTCTTC. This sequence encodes CASSQSGPLGRNEQFF.

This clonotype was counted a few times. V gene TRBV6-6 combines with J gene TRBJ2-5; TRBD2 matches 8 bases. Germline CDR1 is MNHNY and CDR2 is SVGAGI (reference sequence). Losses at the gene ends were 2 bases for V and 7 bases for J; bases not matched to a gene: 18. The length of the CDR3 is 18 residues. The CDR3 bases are TGTGCCAGCAGTTACCCCTCCGTGAGGGCGGGGGGAGGATGGACCCAGTACTTC. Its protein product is CASSYPSVRAGGGWTQYF.

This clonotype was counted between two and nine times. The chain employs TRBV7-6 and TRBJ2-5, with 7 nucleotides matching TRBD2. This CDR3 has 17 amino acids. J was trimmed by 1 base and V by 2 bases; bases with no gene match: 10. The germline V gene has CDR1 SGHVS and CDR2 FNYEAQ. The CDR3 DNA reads TGTGCCAGCAGCTTAAGACGGGGGGAAGGGACCCAAGAGACCCAGTACTTC. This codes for CASSLRRGEGTQETQYF. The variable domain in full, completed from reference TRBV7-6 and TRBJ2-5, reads GAGVSQSPRYKVTKRGQDVALRCDPISGHVSLYWYRQALGQGPEFLTYFNYEAQQDKSGLPNDRFSAERPEGSISTLTIQRTEQRDSAMYRCASSLRRGEGTQETQYFGPGTRLLVL.

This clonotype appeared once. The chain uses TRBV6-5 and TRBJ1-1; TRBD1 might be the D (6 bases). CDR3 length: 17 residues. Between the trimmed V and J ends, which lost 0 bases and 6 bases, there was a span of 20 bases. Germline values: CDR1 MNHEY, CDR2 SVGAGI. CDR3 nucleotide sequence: TGTGCCAGCAGTTACTCGAAGTTAGGGGGGGTGGTCGCTGAAGCTTTCTTT. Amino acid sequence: CASSYSKLGGVVAEAFF.

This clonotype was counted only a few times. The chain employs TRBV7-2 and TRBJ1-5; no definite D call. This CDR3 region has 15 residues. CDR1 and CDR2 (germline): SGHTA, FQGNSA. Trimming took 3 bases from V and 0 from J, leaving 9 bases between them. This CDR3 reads CASSFIGFSNQPQHF. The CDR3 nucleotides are TGTGCCAGCAGCTTCATAGGGTTTAGCAATCAGCCCCAGCATTTT.

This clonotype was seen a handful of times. The CDR3 protein is CASSVAPGNTIYF. The CDR3 nucleotides are TGTGCCAGCAGCGTAGCTCCTGGAAACACCATATATTTT. The chain employs TRBV9 and TRBJ1-3, with D unclear. The CDR3 spans 13 residues. The V gene's germline CDR1 is SGDLS and CDR2 YYNGEE. The ends were cut back, 0 bases at V and 2 bases at J, with 3 bases in the middle.

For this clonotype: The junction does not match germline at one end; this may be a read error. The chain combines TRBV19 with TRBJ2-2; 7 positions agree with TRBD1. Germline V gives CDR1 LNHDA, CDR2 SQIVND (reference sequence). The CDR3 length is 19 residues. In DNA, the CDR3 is TGTGCCAGTAGGACGACAGGGATCTCACCTTACCCGAACACCAGGGAGCTGTTTTTT. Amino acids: CASRTTGISPYPNTRELFF.

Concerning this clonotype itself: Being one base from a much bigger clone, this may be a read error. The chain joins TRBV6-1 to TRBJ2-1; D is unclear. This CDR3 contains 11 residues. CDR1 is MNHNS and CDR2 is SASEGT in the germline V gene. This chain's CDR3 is CAGPRSNKQFF. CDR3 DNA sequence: TGTGCCGGGCCGAGAAGCAATAAGCAGTTCTTC.

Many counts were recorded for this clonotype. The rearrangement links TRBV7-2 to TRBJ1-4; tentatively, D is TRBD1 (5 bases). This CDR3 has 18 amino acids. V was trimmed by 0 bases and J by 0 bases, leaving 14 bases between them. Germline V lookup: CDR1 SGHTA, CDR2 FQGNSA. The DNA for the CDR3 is TGTGCCAGCAGCTTAGCGGGGCAGGGAGGATCAACTAATGAAAAACTGTTTTTT. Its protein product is CASSLAGQGGSTNEKLFF.

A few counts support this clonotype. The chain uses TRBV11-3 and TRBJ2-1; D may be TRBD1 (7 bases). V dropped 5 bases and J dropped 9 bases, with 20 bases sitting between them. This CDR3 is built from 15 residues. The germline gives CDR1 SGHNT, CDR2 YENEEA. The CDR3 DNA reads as TGTGCCAGCAGCCCCAGGGGGGTGGACACGGGTGAGCAGTTCTTC. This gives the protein CASSPRGVDTGEQFF.

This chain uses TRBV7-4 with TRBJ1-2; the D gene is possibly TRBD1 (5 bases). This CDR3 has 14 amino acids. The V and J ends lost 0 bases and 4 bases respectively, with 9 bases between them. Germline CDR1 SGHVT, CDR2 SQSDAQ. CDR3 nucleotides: TGTGCCAGCAGCTTAGCGTGGACACTCTATGGCTACACCTTC. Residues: CASSLAWTLYGYTF.

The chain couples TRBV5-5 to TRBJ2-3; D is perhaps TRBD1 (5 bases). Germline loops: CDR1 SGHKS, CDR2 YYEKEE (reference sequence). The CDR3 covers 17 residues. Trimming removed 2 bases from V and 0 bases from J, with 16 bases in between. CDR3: CASSFQSWGPSTDTQYF. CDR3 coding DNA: TGTGCCAGCAGCTTCCAGTCCTGGGGCCCTAGCACAGATACGCAGTATTTT.

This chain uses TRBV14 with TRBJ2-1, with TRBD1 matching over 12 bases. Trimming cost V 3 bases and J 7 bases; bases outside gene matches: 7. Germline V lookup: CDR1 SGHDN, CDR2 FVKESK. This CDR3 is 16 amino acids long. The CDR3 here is CASSQTGQGALNEQFF. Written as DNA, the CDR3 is TGTGCCAGCAGCCAGACGGGACAGGGGGCTTTGAATGAGCAGTTCTTC. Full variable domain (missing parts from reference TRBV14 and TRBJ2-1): EAGVTQFPSHSVIEKGQTVTLRCDPISGHDNLYWYRRVMGKEIKFLLHFVKESKQDESGMPNNRFLAERTGGTYSTLKVQPAELEDSGVYFCASSQTGQGALNEQFFGPGTRLTVL.

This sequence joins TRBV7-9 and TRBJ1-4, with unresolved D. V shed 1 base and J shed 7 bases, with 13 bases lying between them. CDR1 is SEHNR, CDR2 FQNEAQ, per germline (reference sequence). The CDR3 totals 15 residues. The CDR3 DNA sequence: TGTGCCAGCAGCTTAGTCTCCACGGGGAGTGAAAAACTGTTTTTT. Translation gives CASSLVSTGSEKLFF.

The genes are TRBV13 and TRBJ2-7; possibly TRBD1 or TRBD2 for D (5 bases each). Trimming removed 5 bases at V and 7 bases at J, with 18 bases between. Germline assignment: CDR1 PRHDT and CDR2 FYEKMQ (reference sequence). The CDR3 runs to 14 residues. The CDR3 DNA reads TGTGCCAGCAGCCCGGGACCAGCCGCTGGAGAGCAGTACTTC. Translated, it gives CASSPGPAAGEQYF.

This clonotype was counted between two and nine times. CDR3 in DNA: TGTGCCAGCACCGACAGGGCCAGTTTGGGAGCTCGTACTGAAGCTTTCTTT. Protein sequence: CASTDRASLGARTEAFF. The chain is built from TRBV6-1 and TRBJ1-1; TRBD1 agrees at 7 bases. Germline lookup yields CDR1 MNHNS and CDR2 SASEGT. V trimming: 7 bases; J trimming: 5 bases; junction bases outside the gene matches: 19. CDR3 length: 17 residues.

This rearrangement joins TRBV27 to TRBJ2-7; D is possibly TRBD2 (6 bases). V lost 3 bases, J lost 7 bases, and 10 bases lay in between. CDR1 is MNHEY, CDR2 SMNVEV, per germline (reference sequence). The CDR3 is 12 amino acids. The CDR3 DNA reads TGTGCCAGCAGTTTCAATGGGGGGGAGCAGTACGTC. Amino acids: CASSFNGGEQYV.

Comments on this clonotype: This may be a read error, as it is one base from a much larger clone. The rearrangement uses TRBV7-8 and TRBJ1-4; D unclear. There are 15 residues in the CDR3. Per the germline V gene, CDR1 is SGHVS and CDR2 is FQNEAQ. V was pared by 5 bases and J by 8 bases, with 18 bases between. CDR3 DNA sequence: TGTGCCAGCAGCCGCTCGGCAGAGGGCAACGAAAAACTGTTTTTT. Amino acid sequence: CASSRSAEGNEKLFF.

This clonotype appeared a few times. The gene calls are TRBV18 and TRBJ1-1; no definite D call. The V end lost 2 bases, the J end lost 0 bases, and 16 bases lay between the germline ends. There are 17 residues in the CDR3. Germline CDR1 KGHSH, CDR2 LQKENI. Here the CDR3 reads CASSPSRGAYLNTEAFF. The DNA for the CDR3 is TGTGCCAGCTCACCAAGTCGGGGAGCCTATTTGAACACTGAAGCTTTCTTT.